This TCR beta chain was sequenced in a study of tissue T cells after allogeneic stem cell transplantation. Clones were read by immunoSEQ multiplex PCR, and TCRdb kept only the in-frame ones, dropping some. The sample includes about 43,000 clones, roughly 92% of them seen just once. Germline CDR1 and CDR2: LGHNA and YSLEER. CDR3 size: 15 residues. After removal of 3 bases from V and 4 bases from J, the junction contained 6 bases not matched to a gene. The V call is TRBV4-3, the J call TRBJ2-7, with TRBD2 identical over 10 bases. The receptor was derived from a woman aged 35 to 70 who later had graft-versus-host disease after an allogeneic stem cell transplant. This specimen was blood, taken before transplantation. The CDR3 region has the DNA TGCGCCAGCAGCCAGTGGACTAGCGGAGCATACGAGCAGTACTTC. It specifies CASSQWTSGAYEQYF.